The next 23 T cell receptor beta chains were all read from a single sample in a study of shared clonotypes between healthy human individuals. This table comes from immunoSEQ multiplex PCR, and its TCRdb copy is limited to in-frame clones, with some not included. The sample holds more than 1.2 million clones, approximately 98.5% seen once. Sample: naive CD4+ T cells sorted from blood. Subset of the sample: CD45RA+ positively selected. The receptor source for this set is a man aged 25-40 years in good health.

V usage is TRBV10-1 and J usage is TRBJ2-2; D possibly corresponds to TRBD1 (5 bases). The CDR3 runs to 13 residues. The V end lost 0 bases, the J end lost 13 bases, and 12 bases lay between the germline ends. Germline V gives CDR1 WNHNN, CDR2 SYGVQD (reference sequence). CDR3 sequence (DNA): TGCGCCAGCAGTGAGTCCGGGCAGGGTACGCTGTTTTTT. It codes for CASSESGQGTLFF.

The rearrangement links TRBV4-3 to TRBJ2-3, with unresolved D. Germline CDR1 is LGHNA and CDR2 is YSLEER. The V end lost 1 base, the J end lost 2 bases, and 7 bases lay between the germline ends. The CDR3 sequence is 14 residues long. This CDR3 is CASSQGQYTDTQYF. The CDR3 coding sequence is TGCGCCAGCAGCCAAGGCCAGTACACAGATACGCAGTATTTT.

J is TRBJ2-1 and V is TRBV28, with 11 bases fitting TRBD2. Trimming at V came to 3 bases and at J to 7 bases, leaving 11 bases not matched to a gene. Germline CDR1 MDHEN, CDR2 SYDVKM. This CDR3 has 17 amino acids. The CDR3 region has the DNA TGTGCCAGCAGTTTCGGCCTAGCGGGAGGAAGGGGGAATGAGCAGTTCTTC. Translating gives CASSFGLAGGRGNEQFF.

About this clone itself: The sample has other DNA sequences that encode this CDR3 too. The CDR3 region is CAWSVNTGELFF. CDR3 in DNA: TGTGCCTGGAGTGTTAACACCGGGGAGCTGTTTTTT. The gene calls are TRBV30 and TRBJ2-2; the D is unclear. There are 12 residues in the CDR3. Germline V gene sequence: CDR1 GTSNPN, CDR2 SVGIG (reference sequence). Trimming took 0 bases from V and 2 from J, leaving 1 base between them.

The chain has TRBV5-4 and TRBJ2-7; perhaps D is TRBD1 or TRBD2 (5 bases each). Trimming stripped 1 base from V and 0 bases from J, with 11 bases between. The CDR3 length is 15 residues. CDR1 is SGHNT and CDR2 is YYREEE in the germline V gene (reference sequence). DNA of the CDR3: TGTGCCAGCAGCTTGCAGGGACCCAGCTCCTACGAGCAGTACTTC. It is translated as CASSLQGPSSYEQYF.

The CDR3 bases are TGTGCCAGTACTGTAGTCTCTGGGGCCAACGTCCTGACTTTC. Its protein is CASTVVSGANVLTF. The chain links TRBV19 to TRBJ2-6; D gene unclear. Germline V gene data show CDR1 as LNHDA and CDR2 as SQIVND (reference sequence). V lost 7 bases to trimming and J lost 0 bases, with 7 bases between them. The CDR3 totals 14 residues.

The chain combines TRBV7-3 with TRBJ2-7; TRBD2 aligns across 10 bases. After removal of 3 bases from V and 3 bases from J, the junction contained 5 bases not matched to a gene. CDR1 SGHTA and CDR2 FQGTGA come from the germline V gene. The CDR3 sequence is 15 residues long. The CDR3 loop reads CASSFGPSGSYEQYF. The CDR3 nucleotides are TGTGCCAGCAGCTTTGGGCCTAGCGGGAGCTACGAGCAGTACTTC. Looking up the rest from reference TRBV7-3 and TRBJ2-7 gives the full variable domain: GAGVSQTPSNKVTEKGKYVELRCDPISGHTALYWYRQSLGQGPEFLIYFQGTGAADDSGLPNDRFFAVRPEGSVSTLKIQRTERGDSAVYLCASSFGPSGSYEQYFGPGTRLTVT.

The V gene is TRBV10-3, the J gene TRBJ2-7; 8 bases agree with TRBD2. V was clipped by 7 bases and J by 6 bases; unmatched bases: 11. CDR1 is ENHRY, CDR2 SYGVKD, per germline. The CDR3 is made up of 14 amino acids. CDR3 coding DNA: TGTGCCATCAATACTAGCGGAACCAGTGCCGAGCAGTACTTC. It specifies CAINTSGTSAEQYF.

This chain connects TRBV6-5 to TRBJ2-3; 8 bases match TRBD1. CDR3 length equals 15 residues. J was trimmed by 3 bases and V by 6 bases; bases with no gene match: 8. Germline V gene data show CDR1 as MNHEY and CDR2 as SVGAGI. CDR3 sequence reads: CASRSGGLETDTQYF. Here the CDR3 DNA reads TGTGCCAGCAGGTCAGGGGGCTTAGAGACAGATACGCAGTATTTT.

The chain combines TRBV5-1 with TRBJ1-5; 7 nucleotides match TRBD1. Germline V gene data show CDR1 as SGHRS and CDR2 as YFSETQ. The CDR3 is 18 residues long. V gave up 0 bases and J gave up 2 bases; unmatched junction bases: 11. The CDR3: CASSLGPQTGTGNQPQHF. DNA for the CDR3: TGCGCCAGCAGCTTGGGTCCCCAGACAGGGACCGGCAATCAGCCCCAGCATTTT.

The CDR3 DNA reads TGTGCCAGCAGCTTGTATGGTCAGGGTGAGACCCAGTACTTC. This encodes CASSLYGQGETQYF. The gene calls are TRBV5-6 and TRBJ2-5; tentatively, D is TRBD1 (5 bases). Trimming pared 1 base from V and 5 bases from J, leaving 12 bases between. CDR1 and CDR2 from the germline V gene are SGHDT and YYEEEE. The CDR3 is made up of 14 amino acids.

V usage is TRBV9 and J usage is TRBJ1-2; 8 nucleotides agree with TRBD1. Per the germline V gene, CDR1 is SGDLS and CDR2 is YYNGEE. The CDR3 has 14 amino acids. With V trimmed by 4 bases and J by 7 bases, 9 bases remained unmatched. The CDR3 bases are TGTGCCAGCAGCCCACAGGGGGGAATAGGTGGCTACACCTTC. It encodes CASSPQGGIGGYTF.

CDR3 DNA: TGTGCCAGCAGTGAAGGGGACAGGGTCAAAGCTTTCTTT. This encodes CASSEGDRVKAFF. The chain recombines TRBV2 with TRBJ1-1, with 9 nucleotides matching TRBD1. Per the germline V gene, CDR1 is SNHLY and CDR2 is FYNNEI. CDR3 length: 13 amino acids. With V trimmed by 1 base and J by 9 bases, 3 bases remained unmatched.

The genes are TRBV10-3 and TRBJ2-7; 8 bases are a match to TRBD2. The CDR3 has 15 residues. The J segment lost 3 bases and the V segment lost 2 bases, leaving 6 bases of the junction unmatched. Per germline, CDR1 ENHRY and CDR2 SYGVKD. This CDR3 reads CAISEMAGGYYEQYF. The CDR3, as DNA: TGTGCCATCAGTGAGATGGCGGGAGGATACTACGAGCAGTACTTC.

A single count supports this clone. This chain links TRBV5-6 with TRBJ2-7; D ambiguous. Germline loops: CDR1 SGHDT, CDR2 YYEEEE. V dropped 4 bases and J dropped 7 bases, with 15 bases sitting between them. The CDR3 runs 13 residues. CDR3 sequence reads: CASSHRLGKEQYF. CDR3 in DNA: TGTGCCAGCAGCCATCGGTTAGGGAAGGAGCAGTACTTC.

This chain connects TRBV4-3 to TRBJ2-4, with D unclear. The CDR3 length is 15 residues. The V end lost 3 bases, the J end lost 3 bases, and 12 bases lay between the germline ends. The germline CDR1 and CDR2 sequences are LGHNA and YSLEER. The DNA for the CDR3 is TGCGCCAGCAGCCAGCAATCGCACGGCAAAAACATTCAGTACTTC. This translates into CASSQQSHGKNIQYF.

The V gene is TRBV4-1, the J gene TRBJ2-1; no reliable D call. V was cut by 0 bases and J by 5 bases, with 14 bases left in between. The CDR3 is 16 amino acids. The germline CDR1 and CDR2 sequences are MGHRA and YSYEKL. The chain's CDR3 is CASSQEAPIVHNEQFF. CDR3 nucleotide sequence: TGCGCCAGCAGCCAAGAGGCCCCAATCGTTCACAATGAGCAGTTCTTC.

The CDR3 nucleotides are TGTGCCAGTACCGGGACTAGCGGTAATGAGCAGTTCTTC. It is translated as CASTGTSGNEQFF. This rearrangement joins TRBV19 to TRBJ2-1, with TRBD2 identical over 11 bases. Germline CDR1 and CDR2: LNHDA and SQIVND (reference sequence). The CDR3 runs 13 residues. The trim removed 7 bases at V and 7 bases at J, leaving 3 bases unmatched.

The rearrangement uses TRBV18 and TRBJ2-1; no firm D call. Germline V gene data show CDR1 as KGHSH and CDR2 as LQKENI. The CDR3 is 13 residues long. Trimming pared 3 bases from V and 10 bases from J, leaving 13 bases between. CDR3 sequence (DNA): TGTGCCAGCTCACCTAATCCAACCGGGGAGCAGTTCTTC. Amino acids: CASSPNPTGEQFF.

This chain joins TRBV25-1 and TRBJ2-1; 11 bases are a match to TRBD2. Germline V lookup: CDR1 MGHDK, CDR2 SYGVNS. This CDR3 spans 16 amino acids. V was clipped by 2 bases and J by 1 base; unmatched bases: 1. The CDR3 here is CASSEGLAGSYNEQFF. The CDR3 nucleotides are TGTGCCAGCAGTGAAGGACTAGCGGGTTCCTACAATGAGCAGTTCTTC.

The rearrangement links TRBV11-3 to TRBJ2-1; TRBD1 matches 7 bases. The CDR3 extends over 13 amino acids. V gave up 5 bases and J gave up 8 bases; unmatched junction bases: 6. Germline CDR1 and CDR2: SGHNT and YENEEA. The CDR3 nucleotides read TGTGCCAGCAGCCCAAAGCAGGGGGATGAGCAGTTCTTC. This codes for CASSPKQGDEQFF.

The rearrangement joins TRBV5-1 to TRBJ1-1; maybe TRBD1 (6 bases). The germline V and J ends were trimmed by 3 bases and 4 bases, with 13 bases remaining between them. This CDR3 is built from 14 residues. CDR1 and CDR2 (germline): SGHRS, YFSETQ. CDR3 residues: CASSSRLQGTEAFF. The CDR3 DNA reads TGCGCCAGCAGCTCCCGACTACAGGGCACTGAAGCTTTCTTT.

V and J are TRBV12-2 and TRBJ1-3; the DNA was not compared with TRBD1, the D call given in the table. TRBV12-2 is recorded as a pseudogene. The CDR3 consists of 13 residues. The CDR3 DNA is TGTGCAAGTCGCCCCATGGCCCCAAACACCATATATTTT. Translated, it gives CASRPMAPNTIYF.